The 26 T cell receptor beta chains listed next were all sequenced from one sample in a study of blood T cell repertoires in COVID-19. TCRdb's copy holds only in-frame clones and misses some; the assay was immunoSEQ multiplex PCR. Among around 140,000 clones listed, 75% to 90% were seen once. The sequenced sample was peripheral blood. The receptors come from a man between 60 and 75 years old with COVID-19, enrolled during active disease.

The rearrangement uses TRBV28 and TRBJ1-2; 10 bases match TRBD1. Germline values: CDR1 MDHEN, CDR2 SYDVKM. The CDR3 loop spans 19 amino acids. Trimming took 3 bases from V and 3 from J; bases not matched to a gene: 16. This CDR3 is CASSFSDRGPTLLYYGYTF. The CDR3 nucleotides are TGTGCCAGCAGTTTCTCCGACAGGGGGCCGACCCTACTATACTATGGCTACACCTTC.

J is TRBJ1-2 and V is TRBV12-5, with a possible D match to TRBD1 (5 bases). The CDR3 extends over 13 amino acids. V gave up 7 bases and J gave up 6 bases, with 15 bases separating them. The germline CDR1 and CDR2 sequences are LGHNT and FRNRAP. As DNA, the CDR3 is TGTGCTAGTGCCTTGAGTGGAGGGGATGGCTACACCTTC. It yields the protein CASALSGGDGYTF.

The rearrangement joins TRBV5-1 to TRBJ2-5; 8 bases match TRBD1. Germline loops: CDR1 SGHRS, CDR2 YFSETQ. The CDR3 extends over 13 amino acids. V dropped 7 bases and J dropped 5; count of bases not matched to a gene: 7. The CDR3 DNA reads as TGCGCCAGCTACCTCAGGGGGCAGGAGACCCAGTACTTC. Its translation is CASYLRGQETQYF. Together with reference TRBV5-1 and TRBJ2-5, the CDR3 gives the full variable domain: KAGVTQTPRYLIKTRGQQVTLSCSPISGHRSVSWYQQTPGQGLQFLFEYFSETQRNKGNFPGRFSGRQFSNSRSEMNVSTLELGDSALYLCASYLRGQETQYFGPGTRLLVL.

The J gene is TRBJ2-2, the V gene TRBV4-3; the match to TRBD1 covers 11 bases. V lost 5 bases to trimming and J lost 4 bases; unmatched junction nucleotides: 3. The CDR3 consists of 15 residues. CDR1 and CDR2 from the germline V gene are LGHNA and YSLEER. This chain's CDR3 is CASSLGQGGTGELFF. CDR3 bases: TGCGCCAGCAGCTTGGGACAGGGGGGCACCGGGGAGCTGTTTTTT.

This clone has a single count. The chain links TRBV30 to TRBJ1-6; weak D call: TRBD1 (5 bases). The germline V and J ends were trimmed by 5 bases and 9 bases, with 23 bases remaining between them. The germline gives CDR1 GTSNPN, CDR2 SVGIG (reference sequence). This CDR3 is 16 amino acids long. This CDR3 is CAWVSGGGWRSSPLHF. Here the CDR3 DNA reads TGTGCCTGGGTTTCGGGCGGGGGGTGGAGGAGTTCACCCCTCCACTTT.

The rearrangement joins TRBV5-1 to TRBJ1-6; tentative D call: TRBD1 (6 bases). Germline V gives CDR1 SGHRS, CDR2 YFSETQ. The ends were cut back, 4 bases at V and 6 bases at J, with 11 bases in the middle. The CDR3 extends over 14 amino acids. CDR3 in DNA: TGCGCCAGCAGCCCAGGACAGAGTAATTCACCCCTCCACTTT. Protein product: CASSPGQSNSPLHF.

The table lists this clone with a few counts. J is TRBJ2-7 and V is TRBV11-2, with TRBD1 identical over 7 bases. The CDR3 covers 15 residues. CDR1 and CDR2 from the germline V gene are SGHAT and FQNNGV. Losses at the gene ends were 5 bases for V and 3 bases for J; bases not matched to a gene: 10. The CDR3 DNA reads TGTGCCAGCAGCAGCGGACAGGCTGGCGGCTACGAGCAGTACTTC. This codes for CASSSGQAGGYEQYF.

This chain joins TRBV4-1 and TRBJ2-1; 7 bases align to TRBD1. The CDR3 loop spans 18 amino acids. Germline trimming cut 1 base from V and 7 bases from J; bases unmatched to any gene: 16. Germline V lookup: CDR1 MGHRA, CDR2 YSYEKL. The CDR3 region is CASSQVVGLRQGPNEQFF. The CDR3 bases are TGCGCCAGCAGCCAAGTGGTTGGCTTGAGACAGGGTCCTAATGAGCAGTTCTTC.

J is TRBJ2-1 and V is TRBV4-1; 9 bases line up with TRBD2. This CDR3 is built from 18 residues. Trimming cost V 1 base and J 7 bases; bases outside gene matches: 14. The germline V gene has CDR1 MGHRA and CDR2 YSYEKL. CDR3 residues: CASSQGQGLAGIPNEQFF. The CDR3 nucleotides are TGCGCCAGCAGCCAAGGACAGGGTCTAGCGGGAATCCCAAATGAGCAGTTCTTC.

The rearrangement joins TRBV5-1 to TRBJ1-3, with D possibly matching TRBD1 (5 bases). Germline lookup yields CDR1 SGHRS and CDR2 YFSETQ. The ends were cut back, 6 bases at V and 4 bases at J, with 11 bases in the middle. The CDR3 runs 13 residues. The CDR3 spells CASMSGMGNTIYF. CDR3 bases: TGCGCCAGCATGTCAGGGATGGGAAACACCATATATTTT.

The chain employs TRBV9 and TRBJ1-2, with no clear D. Trimming took 0 bases from V and 7 from J, leaving 10 bases between them. The germline gives CDR1 SGDLS, CDR2 YYNGEE. CDR3 length: 13 residues. The CDR3 DNA reads TGTGCCAGCAGCGTAGAGGATGCGGGTGGCTACACCTTC. Residues: CASSVEDAGGYTF.

The chain couples TRBV3-1 (or the pseudogene TRBV3-2) to TRBJ1-5, with D possibly being TRBD1 (5 bases). The CDR3 length is 13 residues. V dropped 0 bases and J dropped 5 bases, with 5 bases sitting between them. The V gene's germline CDR1 is LGHDT and CDR2 YNNKEL (reference sequence). This chain's CDR3 is CASSQDRDQPQHF. In DNA, the CDR3 is TGTGCCAGCAGCCAAGACAGGGATCAGCCCCAGCATTTT.

The chain carries TRBV3-1 (or the pseudogene TRBV3-2) and TRBJ1-2, with D unresolved. V was pared by 0 bases and J by 6 bases, with 8 bases between. The CDR3 runs to 13 residues. Germline V CDR1 and CDR2: LGHDT, YNNKEL (reference sequence). The CDR3 loop reads CASSQDSGDGYTF. The CDR3 DNA reads TGTGCCAGCAGCCAAGATTCCGGGGATGGCTACACCTTC.

A few counts support this clone. J is TRBJ1-2 and V is TRBV27; TRBD1 matches 8 bases. V lost 4 bases and J lost 8; bases outside the gene matches: 6. Germline V gene lookup returns CDR1 MNHEY and CDR2 SMNVEV (reference sequence). CDR3 length: 13 residues. The CDR3 loop reads CASSSTGGRGYTF. In nucleotides, the CDR3 is TGTGCCAGCAGTTCCACAGGGGGACGAGGCTACACCTTC.

The rearrangement uses TRBV7-3 and TRBJ1-2; a weak D match, TRBD1 (5 bases). Looked up from germline, CDR1 is SGHTA and CDR2 is FQGTGA. Trimming took off 1 base at V and 9 bases at J, with 12 bases between the two ends. This CDR3 has 13 amino acids. CDR3 coding DNA: TGTGCCAGCAGCTTAAGCCGGGGGGAGAGCTACACCTTC. It is translated as CASSLSRGESYTF. The full variable domain, in which reference TRBV7-3 and TRBJ1-2 provide the parts outside the CDR3, is GAGVSQTPSNKVTEKGKYVELRCDPISGHTALYWYRQSLGQGPEFLIYFQGTGAADDSGLPNDRFFAVRPEGSVSTLKIQRTERGDSAVYLCASSLSRGESYTFGSGTRLTVV.

The gene calls are TRBV12-3 or TRBV12-4 and TRBJ1-1; D ambiguous. The CDR3 runs to 12 residues. With 5 bases removed from V and 6 bases from J, the gap between germline ends came to 10 bases. Here the CDR3 DNA reads TGTGCCAGCAGTAACAGCGGGGCTGAAGCTTTCTTT. This gives the protein CASSNSGAEAFF.

This chain uses TRBV9 with TRBJ2-3; D might be TRBD1 (8 bases). V lost 4 bases and J 5 bases, leaving 17 bases between the germline ends. There are 15 residues in the CDR3. Germline-derived CDR1 and CDR2 are SGDLS and YYNGEE. Here the CDR3 DNA reads TGTGCCAGCAGCCCTCCGGGAGGACAGGGAGATACGCAGTATTTT. Encoded protein: CASSPPGGQGDTQYF.

This clone was observed a few times. This chain connects TRBV9 to TRBJ2-5; tentatively, D is TRBD1 (5 bases). Looked up from germline, CDR1 is SGDLS and CDR2 is YYNGEE. With 4 bases removed from V and 2 bases from J, the gap between germline ends came to 12 bases. The CDR3 spans 14 residues. Here the CDR3 DNA reads TGTGCCAGCAGCTCAGGGTTAGGGCAAGAGACCCAGTACTTC. Translated, it gives CASSSGLGQETQYF.

The V and J genes are TRBV25-1 and TRBJ1-3, with D possibly matching TRBD1 (6 bases). Looked up from germline, CDR1 is MGHDK and CDR2 is SYGVNS. The V end lost 1 base, the J end lost 4 bases, and 11 bases lay between the germline ends. The CDR3 consists of 15 residues. The CDR3 region has the DNA TGTGCCAGCAGTGAATCGTGGACAGTCGGAAACACCATATATTTT. Protein: CASSESWTVGNTIYF.

The chain carries TRBV10-3 and TRBJ2-7, with TRBD2 matching 14 bases. This CDR3 contains 16 residues. V lost 2 bases, J lost 3 bases, and 3 bases stayed unmatched. Germline values: CDR1 ENHRY, CDR2 SYGVKD. CDR3 DNA sequence: TGTGCCATCAGTGAGCGAGGACTAGCGGGGGGCTACGAGCAGTACTTC. Protein product: CAISERGLAGGYEQYF.

The rearrangement links TRBV5-4 to TRBJ1-3, with D maybe TRBD1 (5 bases). V was cut by 2 bases and J by 3 bases, with 6 bases left in between. Germline CDR1 is SGHNT and CDR2 is YYREEE (reference sequence). The CDR3 is 13 amino acids. DNA for the CDR3: TGTGCCAGCAGCTTCACAGGTGGAAACACCATATATTTT. This translates into CASSFTGGNTIYF. The complete variable domain, with remaining parts taken from reference TRBV5-4 and TRBJ1-3, reads ETGVTQSPTHLIKTRGQQVTLRCSSQSGHNTVSWYQQALGQGPQFIFQYYREEENGRGNFPPRFSGLQFPNYSSELNVNALELDDSALYLCASSFTGGNTIYFGEGSWLTVV.

The chain links TRBV6-2 or TRBV6-3 to TRBJ1-1, with D maybe TRBD1 (6 bases). The germline V gene has CDR1 MNHEY and CDR2 SVGEGT. The CDR3 sequence is 19 residues long. V lost 0 bases, J lost 1 base, and 21 bases lay in between. The CDR3 DNA reads as TGTGCCAGCAGTTACTCGAAACGGACACGACAGGATTCGAACACTGAAGCTTTCTTT. Its translation: CASSYSKRTRQDSNTEAFF.

The V and J genes are TRBV20-1 and TRBJ1-6, with D unresolved. V lost 6 bases to trimming and J lost 15 bases, with 15 bases between them. CDR3 length equals 11 residues. CDR1 is DFQATT, CDR2 SNEGSKA, per germline (reference sequence). CDR3 DNA: TGCAGTGCGACAAACACCCAATACCTCCACTTT. Protein: CSATNTQYLHF.

This clone appeared a few times. V and J are TRBV28 and TRBJ1-5, with 9 bases aligning to TRBD1. V shed 6 bases, J shed 1 base, and the junction held 7 bases outside the gene matches. Germline V gives CDR1 MDHEN, CDR2 SYDVKM. The CDR3 runs 16 residues. The CDR3 DNA follows: TGTGCCAGCAGGCAACAGGGGGCATTCAGCAATCAGCCCCAGCATTTT. Translated, it gives CASRQQGAFSNQPQHF.

The chain uses TRBV30 and TRBJ2-7; 8 nucleotides align to TRBD2. There are 14 residues in the CDR3. The germline V gene encodes CDR1 GTSNPN and CDR2 SVGIG (reference sequence). The trim removed 1 base at V and 1 base at J, leaving 3 bases unmatched. The CDR3 spells CAWSGGGLSYEQYF. CDR3 bases: TGTGCCTGGAGTGGCGGGGGGCTTTCCTACGAGCAGTACTTC.

This chain connects TRBV7-2 to TRBJ1-2, with a weak D call TRBD1 (6 bases). V gave up 3 bases and J gave up 6 bases, with 11 bases separating them. Germline CDR1 SGHTA, CDR2 FQGNSA. This CDR3 spans 13 amino acids. CDR3 in DNA: TGTGCCAGCAGCTTGGGACACAGGGATGGCTACACCTTC. This sequence encodes CASSLGHRDGYTF. The full variable domain, its missing parts supplied by reference TRBV7-2 and TRBJ1-2, is GAGVSQSPSNKVTEKGKDVELRCDPISGHTALYWYRQSLGQGLEFLIYFQGNSAPDKSGLPSDRFSAERTGGSVSTLTIQRTQQEDSAVYLCASSLGHRDGYTFGSGTRLTVV.